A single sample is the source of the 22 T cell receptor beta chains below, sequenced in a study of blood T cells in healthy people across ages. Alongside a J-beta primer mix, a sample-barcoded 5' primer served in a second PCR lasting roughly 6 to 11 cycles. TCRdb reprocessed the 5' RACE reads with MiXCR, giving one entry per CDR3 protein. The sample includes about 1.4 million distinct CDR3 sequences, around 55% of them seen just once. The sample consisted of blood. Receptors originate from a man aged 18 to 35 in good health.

CDR3 loop: CASSSGTDSTDTQYF. The CDR3, as DNA: TGTGCCAGCAGTTCAGGGACAGATAGCACAGATACGCAGTATTTT. The V call is TRBV7-9, the J call TRBJ2-3; 7 positions agree with TRBD1. J gave up 0 bases and V 6 bases, and 6 bases lay outside the gene matches. CDR1 and CDR2 (germline): SEHNR, FQNEAQ (reference sequence). The CDR3 has 15 residues.

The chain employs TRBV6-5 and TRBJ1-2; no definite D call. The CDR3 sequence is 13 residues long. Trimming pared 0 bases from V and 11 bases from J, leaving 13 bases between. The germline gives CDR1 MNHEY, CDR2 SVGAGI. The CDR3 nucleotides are TGTGCCAGCAGTTACTCCCGGACTGCTTTATACACCTTC. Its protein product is CASSYSRTALYTF.

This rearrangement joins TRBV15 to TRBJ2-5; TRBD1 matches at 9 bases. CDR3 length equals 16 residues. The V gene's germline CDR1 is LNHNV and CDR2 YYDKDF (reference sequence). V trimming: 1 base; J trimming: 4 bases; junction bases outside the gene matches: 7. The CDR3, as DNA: TGTGCCACCAGCAGAGCTAGACAGGGGGATCGAGAGACCCAGTACTTC. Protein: CATSRARQGDRETQYF.

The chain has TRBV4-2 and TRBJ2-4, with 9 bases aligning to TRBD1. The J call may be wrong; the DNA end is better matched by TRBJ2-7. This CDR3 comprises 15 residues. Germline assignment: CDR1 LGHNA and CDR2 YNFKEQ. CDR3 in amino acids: CASNNTGTGNYEQYF. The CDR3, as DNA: TGTGCCAGCAACAACACCGGGACAGGGAACTACGAGCAGTACTTC.

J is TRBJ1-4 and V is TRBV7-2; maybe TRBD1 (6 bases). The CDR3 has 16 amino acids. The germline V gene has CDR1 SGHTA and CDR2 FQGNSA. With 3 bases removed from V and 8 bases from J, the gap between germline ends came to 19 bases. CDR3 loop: CASSLRPQGTGEKLFF. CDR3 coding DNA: TGTGCCAGCAGCTTGAGACCACAGGGAACGGGGGAAAAACTGTTTTTT.

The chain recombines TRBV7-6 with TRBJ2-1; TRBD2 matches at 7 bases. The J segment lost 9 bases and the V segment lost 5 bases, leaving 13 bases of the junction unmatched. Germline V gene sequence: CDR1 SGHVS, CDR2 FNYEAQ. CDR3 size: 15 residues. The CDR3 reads CASSPLLGRESEQFF. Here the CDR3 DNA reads TGTGCCAGCAGCCCCCTCTTAGGGCGGGAGAGTGAGCAGTTCTTC.

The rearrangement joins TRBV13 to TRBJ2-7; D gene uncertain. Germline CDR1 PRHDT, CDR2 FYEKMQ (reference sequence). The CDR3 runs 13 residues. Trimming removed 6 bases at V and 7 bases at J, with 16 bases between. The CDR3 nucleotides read TGTGCCAGCAGGCGATCAAGCTCCGGGGAGCAGTACTTC. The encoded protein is CASRRSSSGEQYF.

CDR3 loop: CASSPREGSGTEAFF. CDR3 nucleotides: TGCGCCAGCAGCCCTCGGGAGGGGTCGGGCACTGAAGCTTTCTTT. J is TRBJ1-1 and V is TRBV5-1; D may be TRBD1 (5 bases). This CDR3 has 15 residues. The germline gives CDR1 SGHRS, CDR2 YFSETQ. Trimming took off 4 bases at V and 4 bases at J, with 17 bases between the two ends. Drawing the rest from reference TRBV5-1 and TRBJ1-1, the complete variable domain is KAGVTQTPRYLIKTRGQQVTLSCSPISGHRSVSWYQQTPGQGLQFLFEYFSETQRNKGNFPGRFSGRQFSNSRSEMNVSTLELGDSALYLCASSPREGSGTEAFFGQGTRLTVV.

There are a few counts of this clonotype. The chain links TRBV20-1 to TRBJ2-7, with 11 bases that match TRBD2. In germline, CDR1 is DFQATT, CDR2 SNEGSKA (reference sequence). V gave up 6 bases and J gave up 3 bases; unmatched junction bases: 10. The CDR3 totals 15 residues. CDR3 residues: CSAPLGGLAGYEQYF. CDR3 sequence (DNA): TGCAGTGCACCCCTCGGCGGACTAGCGGGCTACGAGCAGTACTTC.

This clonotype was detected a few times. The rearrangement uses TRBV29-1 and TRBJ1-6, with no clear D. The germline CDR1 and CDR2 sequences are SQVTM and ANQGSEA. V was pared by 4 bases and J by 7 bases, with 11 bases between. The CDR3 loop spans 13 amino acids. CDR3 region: CSVGYSLNSPLHF. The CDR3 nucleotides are TGCAGCGTTGGATACAGTCTAAATTCACCCCTCCACTTT.

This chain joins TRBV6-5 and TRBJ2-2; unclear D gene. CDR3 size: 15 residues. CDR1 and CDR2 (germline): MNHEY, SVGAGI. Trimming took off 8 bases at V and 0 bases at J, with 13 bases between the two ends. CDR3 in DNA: TGTGCCAGCCTCTCTTACCACCCGAACACCGGGGAGCTGTTTTTT. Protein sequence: CASLSYHPNTGELFF.

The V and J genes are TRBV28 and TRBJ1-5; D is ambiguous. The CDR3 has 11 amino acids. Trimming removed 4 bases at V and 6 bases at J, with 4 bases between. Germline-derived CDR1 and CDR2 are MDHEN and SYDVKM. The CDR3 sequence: CASSWGQPQHF. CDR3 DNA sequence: TGTGCCAGCAGTTGGGGTCAGCCCCAGCATTTT.

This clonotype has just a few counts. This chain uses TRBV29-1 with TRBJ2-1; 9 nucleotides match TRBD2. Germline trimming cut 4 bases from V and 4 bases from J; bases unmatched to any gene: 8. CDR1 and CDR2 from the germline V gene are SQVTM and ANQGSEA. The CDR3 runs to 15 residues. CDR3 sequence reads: CSVVTERGVYNEQFF. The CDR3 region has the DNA TGCAGCGTTGTAACCGAGCGGGGGGTTTACAATGAGCAGTTCTTC.

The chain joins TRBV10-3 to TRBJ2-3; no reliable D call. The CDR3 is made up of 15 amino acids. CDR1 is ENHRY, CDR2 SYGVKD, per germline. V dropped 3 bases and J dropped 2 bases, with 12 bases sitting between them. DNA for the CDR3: TGTGCCATCAGTGACATGGGCCTAAACACAGATACGCAGTATTTT. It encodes CAISDMGLNTDTQYF.

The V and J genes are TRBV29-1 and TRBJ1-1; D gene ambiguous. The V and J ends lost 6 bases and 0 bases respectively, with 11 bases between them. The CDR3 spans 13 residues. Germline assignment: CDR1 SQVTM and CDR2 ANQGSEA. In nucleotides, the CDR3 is TGCAGCGTGAAGCAGGTGCTGAACACTGAAGCTTTCTTT. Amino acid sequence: CSVKQVLNTEAFF.

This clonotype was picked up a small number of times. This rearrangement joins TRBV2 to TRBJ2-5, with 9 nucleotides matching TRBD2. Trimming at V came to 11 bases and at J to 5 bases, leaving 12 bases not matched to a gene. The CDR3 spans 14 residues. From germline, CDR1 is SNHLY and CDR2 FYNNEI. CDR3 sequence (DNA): TGTGCCCTCCGACTAGCGGTACTCCAGGAGACCCAGTACTTC. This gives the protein CALRLAVLQETQYF.

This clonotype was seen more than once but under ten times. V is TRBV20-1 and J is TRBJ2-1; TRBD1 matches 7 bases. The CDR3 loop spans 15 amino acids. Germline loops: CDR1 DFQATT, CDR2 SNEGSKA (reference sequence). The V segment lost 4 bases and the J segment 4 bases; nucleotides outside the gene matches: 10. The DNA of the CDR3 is TGCAGTGCTACTCCCCGACAGGGTGTGTACAATGAGCAGTTCTTC. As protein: CSATPRQGVYNEQFF.

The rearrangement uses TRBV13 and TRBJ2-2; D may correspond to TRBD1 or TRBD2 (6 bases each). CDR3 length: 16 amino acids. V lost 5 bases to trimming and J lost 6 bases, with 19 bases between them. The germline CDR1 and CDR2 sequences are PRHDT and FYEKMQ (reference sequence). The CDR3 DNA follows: TGTGCCAGCAGCACCCGCGGTTTGGGGGGCGCCGGGGAGCTGTTTTTT. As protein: CASSTRGLGGAGELFF.

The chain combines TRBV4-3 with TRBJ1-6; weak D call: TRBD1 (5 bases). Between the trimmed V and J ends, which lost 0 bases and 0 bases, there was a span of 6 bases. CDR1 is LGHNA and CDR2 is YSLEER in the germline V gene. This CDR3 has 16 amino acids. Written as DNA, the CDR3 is TGCGCCAGCAGCCAAGATGGGGGCTCCTATAATTCACCCCTCCACTTT. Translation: CASSQDGGSYNSPLHF.

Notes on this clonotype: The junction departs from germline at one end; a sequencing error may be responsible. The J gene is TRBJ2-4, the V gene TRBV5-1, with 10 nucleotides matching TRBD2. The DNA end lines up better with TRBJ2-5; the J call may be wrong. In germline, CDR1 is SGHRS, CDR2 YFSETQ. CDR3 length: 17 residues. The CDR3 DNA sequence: TGCGCCAGCAGATTGGGCCTAGCGGGAGACCTCGTAGAGACCCAGTACTTC. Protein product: CASRLGLAGDLVETQYF.

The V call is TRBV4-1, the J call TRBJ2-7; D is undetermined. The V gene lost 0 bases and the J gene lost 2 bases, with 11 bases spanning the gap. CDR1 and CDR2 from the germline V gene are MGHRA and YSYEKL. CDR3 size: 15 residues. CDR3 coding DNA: TGCGCCAGCAGCCAAGATTGGTCAGGTACCTACGAGCAGTACTTC. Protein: CASSQDWSGTYEQYF.

The CDR3 region has the DNA TGTGCCAGCAGTTTACTAGCGGGACACAATGAGCAGTTCTTC. Residues: CASSLLAGHNEQFF. The V call is TRBV12-3 or TRBV12-4, the J call TRBJ2-1; TRBD2 agrees at 9 bases. The CDR3 sequence is 14 residues long. Losses at the gene ends were 2 bases for V and 5 bases for J; bases not matched to a gene: 1.